A selection of T cell receptor beta chains follows, all from one sample in a study of blood T cells in healthy people across ages. Using its own MiXCR run on the 5' RACE reads, TCRdb lists one record per CDR3 protein. The table lists around 2 million distinct CDR3 sequences, about 39% of them singletons. Sequenced input: blood. These receptors were obtained from a human donor in good health. CDR3s leave out the opening cysteine and the closing phenylalanine or tryptophan.

TRBV29-1 | SARQGTDTQY
TRBV23-1 | ASSLGPEGADTQY
TRBV20-1 | SGVWGVEGYT
TRBV29-1 | SVLPGGVNTEAF
TRBV29-1 | SVERGANYGYT
TRBV5-1 | ASSWTGISYEQY
TRBV21-1 | ASSTGRETRNQPQH
TRBV3-1 | ASSQGSDLSYNEQF
TRBV6-2/TRBV6-3 | VSSSRQGGSNEQF
TRBV7-2 | ASSARIGYGYT
TRBV4-2 | ASSQEGESSPLH
TRBV5-1 | ASSRGFKEDGYT
TRBV20-1 | SAGAGGASTDTQY
TRBV7-8 | ASSLAQGAGGYT
TRBV10-3 | AISLTSRGYNEQF
TRBV7-2 | ASSLAGDSEVYGYT
TRBV7-9 | ASTIYRDLTSGTEAF
TRBV7-2 | ASSNYNSGEDTQY
TRBV12-3/TRBV12-4 | ASSLPGRVSYEQY
TRBV6-5 | ASRIGTGDNQPQH
TRBV12-3/TRBV12-4 | ASSLEAGGINTGELF
TRBV11-3 | ASSLGGPAWTGELF
TRBV7-2 | ASSFGTARVYT
TRBV11-2 | ASSGPRNEQF
TRBV7-2 | ANSLVWTSIHEQF
TRBV7-9 | ASSANRVTGQY
TRBV12-3/TRBV12-4 | ASSLGAESQH
TRBV9 | ASSGGLKGLQETQY
TRBV7-3 | ASSPGLAAYNEQF
TRBV13 | ASSLVPGVGTDTQY
TRBV14 | ASSPKGQYSGANVQT
TRBV7-9 | ASSLALRAQY
TRBV5-1 | ASSSLQGNTEAF
TRBV6-2/TRBV6-3 | ASSYPIRSEQF
TRBV4-2 | ASSQLAGRTDTQY
TRBV6-6 | ASSSVRGGPYNEQF
TRBV3-1 | ASSQKWENQETQY
TRBV7-9 | ASSPRGRGEQF
TRBV29-1 | SVEDQGQGDYEQY
TRBV20-1 | SLVGQVSNEQF
TRBV5-1 | ASSPKDLTSYNEQF
TRBV12-3/TRBV12-4 | ANSYRQGQGNYGYT